This T cell receptor beta chain appears in the sequencing data of a study of blood T cell repertoires in COVID-19. Study overall: Sites across the United States, Italy and Spain contributed samples from acute and convalescent COVID-19. The analysed material was cDNA or gDNA that came from T cells, B-cell-depleted T cells, or PBMCs.

Unmatched junction bases numbered 7, after V lost 5 bases and J lost 0 bases. The CDR3 has 17 amino acids. The germline gives CDR1 SEHNR, CDR2 FQNEAQ (reference sequence). Measured with immunoSEQ multiplex PCR; TCRdb has only the in-frame clones, and not every one. The table has about 170,000 clones, approximately 85% seen once. The sequence was collected from a woman older than 75 with COVID-19, enrolled during active disease. The chain carries TRBV7-9 and TRBJ2-6; 7 bases line up with TRBD1. Specimen: peripheral blood. In DNA form, the CDR3 reads TGTGCCAGCAGCCCGAGGACAGGCCGCTCTGGGGCCAACGTCCTGACTTTC. This codes for CASSPRTGRSGANVLTF.